These 5 T cell receptor beta chains share one sample of origin, sequenced in a study of T cell responses to AZD1222 COVID-19 vaccine. Profiled with immunoSEQ multiplex PCR; TCRdb holds only in-frame clones, not every one. The sample has 130,000 to 150,000 clones; 75% to 95% are singletons. Sequenced here: peripheral blood, sampled on day 0 of AZD1222 vaccination. The receptors stem from an adult in good health.

The rearrangement links TRBV2 to TRBJ1-5, with 7 nucleotides matching TRBD1. Germline values: CDR1 SNHLY, CDR2 FYNNEI. CDR3 length: 14 amino acids. The V segment lost 3 bases and the J segment 4 bases; nucleotides outside the gene matches: 3. The CDR3 loop is CASSDPTGNQPQHF. The CDR3 DNA reads TGTGCCAGCAGTGACCCGACAGGGAATCAGCCCCAGCATTTT.

CDR3 in amino acids: CASSRGPMEGYGYTF. CDR3 nucleotide sequence: TGTGCCAGCAGCAGGGGGCCGATGGAAGGCTATGGCTACACCTTC. This chain uses TRBV7-2 with TRBJ1-2; 7 bases agree with TRBD1. Germline lookup yields CDR1 SGHTA and CDR2 FQGNSA. CDR3 length: 15 residues. After removal of 5 bases from V and 4 bases from J, the junction contained 10 bases not matched to a gene.

This sequence joins TRBV19 and TRBJ2-7; D perhaps matches TRBD2 (5 bases). The V gene lost 6 bases and the J gene lost 7 bases, with 10 bases spanning the gap. Germline V gene data show CDR1 as LNHDA and CDR2 as SQIVND (reference sequence). This CDR3 has 11 amino acids. The CDR3 here is CASRSRGEQYF. The CDR3 nucleotides read TGTGCCAGTAGGTCCCGGGGTGAGCAGTACTTC.

CDR3 sequence: CASSLGQGAGGYTF. CDR3 in DNA: TGTGCCAGCAGCTTGGGACAGGGGGCAGGGGGCTACACCTTC. The gene calls are TRBV5-4 and TRBJ1-2, with TRBD1 matching 10 bases. V dropped 0 bases and J dropped 8; count of bases not matched to a gene: 4. Germline lookup yields CDR1 SGHNT and CDR2 YYREEE (reference sequence). The CDR3 is made up of 14 amino acids. The full variable domain, with the rest looked up from reference TRBV5-4 and TRBJ1-2, is ETGVTQSPTHLIKTRGQQVTLRCSSQSGHNTVSWYQQALGQGPQFIFQYYREEENGRGNFPPRFSGLQFPNYSSELNVNALELDDSALYLCASSLGQGAGGYTFGSGTRLTVV.

The CDR3 sequence: CASTVAGVGEQYF. The CDR3 DNA is TGTGCCAGCACGGTAGCGGGAGTAGGTGAGCAGTACTTC. The chain combines TRBV2 with TRBJ2-7; 9 positions match TRBD2. This CDR3 has 13 amino acids. Germline CDR1 is SNHLY and CDR2 is FYNNEI. With 7 bases clipped from V and 7 bases from J, the junction kept 8 bases outside the gene matches. The full variable domain, with the rest looked up from reference TRBV2 and TRBJ2-7, is EPEVTQTPSHQVTQMGQEVILRCVPISNHLYFYWYRQILGQKVEFLVSFYNNEISEKSEIFDDQFSVERPDGSNFTLKIRSTKLEDSAMYFCASTVAGVGEQYFGPGTRLTVT.